These 30 T cell receptor beta chains were all obtained from the same sample, sequenced in a study of blood T cell repertoires in COVID-19. Method: immunoSEQ multiplex PCR; TCRdb's copy keeps in-frame clones and lacks some. The sample lists approximately 300,000 clones, 85% to 90% occurring once. What was sequenced was peripheral blood. The receptor source for this set is a woman in her thirties or forties with acute or convalescent COVID-19.

The chain links TRBV7-2 to TRBJ2-5; TRBD1 matches 9 bases. The V gene's germline CDR1 is SGHTA and CDR2 FQGNSA. The CDR3 runs to 15 residues. With V trimmed by 5 bases and J by 4 bases, 8 bases remained unmatched. In nucleotides, the CDR3 is TGTGCCAGCAGCCCTGGACAGGGGCGGGCAGAGACCCAGTACTTC. It translates to CASSPGQGRAETQYF.

As concerns this clone: The same CDR3 is also encoded by other DNA sequences in this sample. The genes are TRBV7-3 and TRBJ1-1, with D perhaps matching TRBD1 (5 bases). The CDR3 runs to 13 residues. Germline V gene data show CDR1 as SGHTA and CDR2 as FQGTGA. Between the trimmed V and J ends, which lost 5 bases and 1 base, there was a span of 8 bases. In DNA, the CDR3 is TGTGCCAGCAGCAGACAGCCGAACACTGAAGCTTTCTTT. This encodes CASSRQPNTEAFF. The complete variable domain, with remaining parts taken from reference TRBV7-3 and TRBJ1-1, reads GAGVSQTPSNKVTEKGKYVELRCDPISGHTALYWYRQSLGQGPEFLIYFQGTGAADDSGLPNDRFFAVRPEGSVSTLKIQRTERGDSAVYLCASSRQPNTEAFFGQGTRLTVV.

The J gene is TRBJ2-7, the V gene TRBV2; 8 nucleotides line up with TRBD1. Germline-derived CDR1 and CDR2 are SNHLY and FYNNEI. This CDR3 is 13 amino acids long. V shed 7 bases, J shed 4 bases, and the junction held 6 bases outside the gene matches. DNA of the CDR3: TGTGCCAGCAAGTCAGACAGGGGATACGAGCAGTACGTC. The encoded protein is CASKSDRGYEQYV.

The genes are TRBV5-4 and TRBJ2-7, with D perhaps TRBD1 (5 bases). Trimming stripped 0 bases from V and 5 bases from J, with 9 bases between. Germline lookup yields CDR1 SGHNT and CDR2 YYREEE (reference sequence). The CDR3 runs 13 residues. The CDR3 sequence: CASSLAGRNEQYV. CDR3 nucleotides: TGTGCCAGCAGCTTGGCAGGGCGGAACGAGCAGTACGTC.

This rearrangement joins TRBV21-1 to TRBJ2-7; the table's D call, TRBD2, has no DNA check behind it. TRBV21-1 is described as a pseudogene. The CDR3 runs to 15 residues. This CDR3 reads CALPAREGSFYEQYV. In nucleotides, the CDR3 is TGTGCCCTTCCGGCCCGGGAGGGGTCATTCTACGAGCAGTACGTC.

This rearrangement joins TRBV30 to TRBJ2-5; unclear D gene. Trimming left V 1 base short and J 4 bases short, with 7 bases between. CDR1 GTSNPN and CDR2 SVGIG come from the germline V gene (reference sequence). This CDR3 is 12 amino acids long. CDR3 sequence (DNA): TGTGCCTGGAGTGCGACACTAGAGACCCAGTACTTC. It is translated as CAWSATLETQYF. The whole variable domain, filled in from reference TRBV30 and TRBJ2-5, reads SQTIHQWPATLVQPVGSPLSLECTVEGTSNPNLYWYRQAAGRGLQLLFYSVGIGQISSEVPQNLSASRPQDRQFILSSKKLLLSDSGFYLCAWSATLETQYFGPGTRLLVL.

The gene calls are TRBV5-4 and TRBJ1-6, with a weak D call TRBD1 (6 bases). Germline loops: CDR1 SGHNT, CDR2 YYREEE (reference sequence). Trimming stripped 3 bases from V and 8 bases from J, with 18 bases between. The CDR3 covers 16 residues. This CDR3 is CASSSNRAPSHSPLHF. The CDR3 nucleotides are TGTGCCAGCAGCTCAAACAGGGCCCCCTCTCATTCACCCCTCCACTTT.

CDR3 region: CASSVGTAVRYTF. CDR3 DNA: TGTGCCAGCAGCGTTGGGACAGCGGTTCGCTACACCTTC. The J gene is TRBJ1-2, the V gene TRBV9, with 7 bases fitting TRBD1. The germline CDR1 and CDR2 sequences are SGDLS and YYNGEE. This CDR3 has 13 residues. With 2 bases clipped from V and 9 bases from J, the junction kept 7 bases outside the gene matches.

This clone was seen a single time. V is TRBV24-1 and J is TRBJ2-2; D might be TRBD1 (6 bases). The CDR3 extends over 16 amino acids. The V end was cut by 5 bases, the J end by 3 bases, with 15 bases between. Germline CDR1 is KGHDR and CDR2 is SFDVKD. The CDR3, as DNA: TGTGCCACCAGTGGCCCCTACAGGGTGGACACCGGGGAGCTGTTTTTT. Its protein is CATSGPYRVDTGELFF.

The genes are TRBV19 and TRBJ2-7; 9 nucleotides align to TRBD1. The CDR3 contains 15 residues. Germline trimming cut 5 bases from V and 2 bases from J; bases unmatched to any gene: 7. Germline CDR1 is LNHDA and CDR2 is SQIVND (reference sequence). The DNA of the CDR3 is TGTGCCAGTAGTTCGGGACAGGGACTCCCCTACGAGCAGTACGTC. Protein product: CASSSGQGLPYEQYV.

The chain combines TRBV18 with TRBJ1-4, with 7 bases matching TRBD1. With V trimmed by 8 bases and J by 0 bases, 3 bases remained unmatched. Germline V gene sequence: CDR1 KGHSH, CDR2 LQKENI. The CDR3 runs to 14 residues. DNA for the CDR3: TGTGCCAGCGCCGGGACAGCAACTAATGAAAAACTGTTTTTT. Translation: CASAGTATNEKLFF.

This clone was seen a handful of times. This sequence joins TRBV5-1 and TRBJ2-7, with D perhaps TRBD1 (5 bases). In germline, CDR1 is SGHRS, CDR2 YFSETQ. This CDR3 contains 15 residues. V was cut by 0 bases and J by 3 bases, with 13 bases left in between. CDR3 in amino acids: CASSLEWGNYYEQYV. The CDR3 DNA reads as TGCGCCAGCAGCTTGGAATGGGGCAACTACTACGAGCAGTACGTC.

Concerning this clone: A much more abundant neighbour one base away suggests this may be a read error. Other DNA sequences in this sample translate to the same CDR3. The rearrangement uses TRBV11-2 and TRBJ1-1; TRBD1 is a possible D gene (6 bases). CDR3 length: 13 residues. Germline V gives CDR1 SGHAT, CDR2 FQNNGV. Trimming took 4 bases from V and 1 from J, leaving 7 bases between them. The CDR3 spells CASSSDRNTEAFF. CDR3 nucleotides: TGTGCCAGCAGCTCGGACAGGAACACTGAAGCTTTCTTT.

The chain carries TRBV19 and TRBJ1-4; D is perhaps TRBD1 (6 bases). Germline V gives CDR1 LNHDA, CDR2 SQIVND (reference sequence). The V end was cut by 3 bases, the J end by 8 bases, with 7 bases between. This CDR3 is 12 amino acids long. CDR3 loop: CASSIQGEKLFF. CDR3 coding DNA: TGTGCCAGTAGTATTCAGGGGGAAAAACTGTTTTTT.

This clone has a handful of counts. The V call is TRBV7-3, the J call TRBJ1-2, with TRBD1 matching 10 bases. Per germline, CDR1 SGHTA and CDR2 FQGTGA. This CDR3 is built from 13 residues. V shed 6 bases, J shed 8 bases, and the junction held 6 bases outside the gene matches. In nucleotides, the CDR3 is TGTGCCAGCAGGTCCGGGACAGGGGTCGGCTACACCTTC. It is translated as CASRSGTGVGYTF.

This rearrangement joins TRBV6-6 to TRBJ1-4, with a weak D call TRBD1 (6 bases). The CDR3 runs 14 residues. Germline V CDR1 and CDR2: MNHNY, SVGAGI (reference sequence). Trimming stripped 5 bases from V and 8 bases from J, with 15 bases between. The CDR3 is CASSTGLVDEKLFF. In DNA, the CDR3 is TGTGCCAGCAGTACAGGGTTAGTGGACGAAAAACTGTTTTTT.

The chain employs TRBV15 and TRBJ2-3, with TRBD2 as a possible D gene (6 bases). The CDR3 runs 17 residues. CDR1 is LNHNV, CDR2 YYDKDF, per germline (reference sequence). V dropped 2 bases and J dropped 0 bases, with 15 bases sitting between them. CDR3 sequence reads: CATSRNQYGGSTDTQYF. The CDR3 DNA sequence: TGTGCCACCAGCAGAAATCAGTATGGGGGGAGCACAGATACGCAGTATTTT.

The chain couples TRBV27 to TRBJ1-1; D is uncertain. Trimming left V 2 bases short and J 1 base short, with 8 bases between. Germline CDR1 and CDR2: MNHEY and SMNVEV (reference sequence). The length of the CDR3 is 14 residues. This CDR3 reads CASSLIPENTEAFF. Here the CDR3 DNA reads TGTGCCAGCAGTTTAATTCCAGAGAACACTGAAGCTTTCTTT.

The chain carries TRBV12-5 and TRBJ2-2; 10 nucleotides match TRBD1. Germline V lookup: CDR1 LGHNT, CDR2 FRNRAP. The CDR3 has 18 residues. Germline trimming cut 0 bases from V and 5 bases from J; bases unmatched to any gene: 9. Written as DNA, the CDR3 is TGTGCTAGTGGTTTGGTACCAGACGGACAGGGGGTTACCGGGGAGCTGTTTTTT. Its protein is CASGLVPDGQGVTGELFF. Looking up the rest from reference TRBV12-5 and TRBJ2-2 gives the full variable domain: DARVTQTPRHKVTEMGQEVTMRCQPILGHNTVFWYRQTMMQGLELLAYFRNRAPLDDSGMPKDRFSAEMPDATLATLKIQPSEPRDSAVYFCASGLVPDGQGVTGELFFGEGSRLTVL.

On this clone: The identical CDR3 is also encoded by other nucleotide sequences in the sample. The chain recombines TRBV19 with TRBJ1-2; 7 bases line up with TRBD1. Germline lookup yields CDR1 LNHDA and CDR2 SQIVND (reference sequence). This CDR3 contains 13 residues. Trimming at V came to 6 bases and at J to 4 bases, leaving 5 bases not matched to a gene. The CDR3 spells CASSTTGIYGYTF. The CDR3 DNA sequence: TGTGCCAGTAGCACGACAGGGATCTATGGCTACACCTTC.

The J gene is TRBJ2-2, the V gene TRBV5-1; TRBD1 aligns across 8 bases. J gave up 6 bases and V 0 bases, and 1 base lay outside the gene matches. Germline V CDR1 and CDR2: SGHRS, YFSETQ. This CDR3 spans 14 amino acids. CDR3: CASSLGGQAGELFF. The CDR3 DNA reads as TGCGCCAGCAGCTTGGGGGGACAGGCCGGGGAGCTGTTTTTT.

The V and J genes are TRBV6-5 and TRBJ1-6; TRBD1 might be the D (5 bases). Germline V gene lookup returns CDR1 MNHEY and CDR2 SVGAGI. The germline V and J ends were trimmed by 7 bases and 7 bases, with 17 bases remaining between them. This CDR3 is 15 amino acids long. Here the CDR3 DNA reads TGTGCCAGCACTGGACATCCTGAGTCCAATTCACCCCTCCACTTT. Translated: CASTGHPESNSPLHF.

V usage is TRBV9 and J usage is TRBJ1-6; D is ambiguous. CDR3 length: 15 residues. V was clipped by 0 bases and J by 13 bases, with 17 bases between them. CDR1 and CDR2 from the germline V gene are SGDLS and YYNGEE. The CDR3 coding sequence is TGTGCCAGCAGCGTAGTGTCAGGCGAGGGTTCTCCCCTCCACTTT. This sequence encodes CASSVVSGEGSPLHF. Combining the CDR3 with reference TRBV9 and TRBJ1-6 gives the whole variable domain DSGVTQTPKHLITATGQRVTLRCSPRSGDLSVYWYQQSLDQGLQFLIQYYNGEERAKGNILERFSAQQFPDLHSELNLSSLELGDSALYFCASSVVSGEGSPLHFGNGTRLTVT.

The J gene is TRBJ1-2, the V gene TRBV5-6, with unresolved D. The CDR3 spans 11 residues. V lost 0 bases to trimming and J lost 8 bases, with 5 bases between them. CDR1 is SGHDT and CDR2 is YYEEEE in the germline V gene. CDR3 nucleotides: TGTGCCAGCAGCTTGGCCGAGGGCTACACCTTC. Translated: CASSLAEGYTF.

The chain is built from TRBV21-1 and TRBJ1-1; TRBD1, the D gene given by the table, was not confirmed from the DNA. TRBV21-1 is a pseudogene locus. This CDR3 is built from 13 residues. The CDR3 nucleotides are TGTGCCAGCAGGAAGGGGGCTGAGGCTGAAGCTTTCTTT. This codes for CASRKGAEAEAFF.

The CDR3 reads CASSPNRGRVETQYF. The CDR3 bases are TGTGCCAGCTCACCCAACAGGGGACGAGTAGAGACCCAGTACTTC. The chain employs TRBV18 and TRBJ2-5; 7 nucleotides agree with TRBD1. Trimming removed 3 bases from V and 4 bases from J; junction bases left unmatched: 8. The germline V gene has CDR1 KGHSH and CDR2 LQKENI. This CDR3 comprises 15 residues.

The genes are TRBV5-4 and TRBJ1-6; 9 nucleotides line up with TRBD1. The junction had 8 bases not matched to a gene; V was cut back by 3 bases and J by 7 bases. The CDR3 is 16 amino acids. CDR1 SGHNT and CDR2 YYREEE come from the germline V gene (reference sequence). DNA of the CDR3: TGTGCCAGCAGCTCTGGGACAGGGCGGAACAATTCACCCCTCCACTTT. Translation gives CASSSGTGRNNSPLHF.

The chain recombines TRBV6-5 with TRBJ1-1, with D uncertain. Trimming took 8 bases from V and 1 from J, leaving 11 bases between them. Germline values: CDR1 MNHEY, CDR2 SVGAGI. CDR3 size: 13 residues. The CDR3 region has the DNA TGTGCCAGCTCTCGACATTGGAACACTGAAGCTTTCTTT. Translated, it gives CASSRHWNTEAFF.

The rearrangement links TRBV6-1 to TRBJ1-2, with 9 bases fitting TRBD1. This CDR3 has 14 residues. V was pared by 7 bases and J by 7 bases, with 10 bases of the junction left unmatched. Germline V lookup: CDR1 MNHNS, CDR2 SASEGT. The CDR3 protein is CASTSWDRVLGYTF. The CDR3 coding sequence is TGTGCCAGCACTTCCTGGGACAGGGTTCTTGGCTACACCTTC.

This clone was observed a single time. The CDR3 spells CASSLTTSGGSYEQYV. The CDR3 nucleotides are TGTGCCAGCAGCTTAACGACTAGCGGGGGGAGCTACGAGCAGTACGTC. The rearrangement uses TRBV7-2 and TRBJ2-7; the match to TRBD2 covers 13 bases. Germline V gene sequence: CDR1 SGHTA, CDR2 FQGNSA. The length of the CDR3 is 16 residues. The V segment lost 2 bases and the J segment 3 bases; nucleotides outside the gene matches: 4.